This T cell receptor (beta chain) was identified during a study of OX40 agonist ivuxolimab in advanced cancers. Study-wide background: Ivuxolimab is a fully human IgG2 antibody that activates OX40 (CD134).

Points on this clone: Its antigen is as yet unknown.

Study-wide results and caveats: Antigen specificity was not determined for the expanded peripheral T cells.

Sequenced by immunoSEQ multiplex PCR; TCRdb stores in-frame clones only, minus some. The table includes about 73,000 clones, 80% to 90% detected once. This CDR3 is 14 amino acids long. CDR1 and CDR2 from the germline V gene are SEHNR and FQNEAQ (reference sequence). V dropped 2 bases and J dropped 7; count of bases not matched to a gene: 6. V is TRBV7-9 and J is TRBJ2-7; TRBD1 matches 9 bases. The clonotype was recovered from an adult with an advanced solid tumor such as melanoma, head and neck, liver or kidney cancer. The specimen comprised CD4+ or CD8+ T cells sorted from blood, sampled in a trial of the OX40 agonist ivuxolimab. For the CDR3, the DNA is TGTGCCAGCAGCTTACCCGGACAGGGGCAGGAGCAGTACTTC. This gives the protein CASSLPGQGQEQYF.